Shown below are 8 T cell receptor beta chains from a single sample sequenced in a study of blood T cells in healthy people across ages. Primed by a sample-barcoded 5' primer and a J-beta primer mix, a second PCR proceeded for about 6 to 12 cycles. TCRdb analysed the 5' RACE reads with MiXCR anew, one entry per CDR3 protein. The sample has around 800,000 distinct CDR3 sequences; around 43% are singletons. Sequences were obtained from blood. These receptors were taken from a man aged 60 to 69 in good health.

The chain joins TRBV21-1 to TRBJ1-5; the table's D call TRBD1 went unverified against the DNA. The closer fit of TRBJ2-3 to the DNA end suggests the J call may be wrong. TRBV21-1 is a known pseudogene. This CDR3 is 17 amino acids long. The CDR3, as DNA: TGTGCCAGCAGCAACGGACAGGGGGGTAATAGCAATCAGCCCCAGTATTTT. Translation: CASSNGQGGNSNQPQYF.

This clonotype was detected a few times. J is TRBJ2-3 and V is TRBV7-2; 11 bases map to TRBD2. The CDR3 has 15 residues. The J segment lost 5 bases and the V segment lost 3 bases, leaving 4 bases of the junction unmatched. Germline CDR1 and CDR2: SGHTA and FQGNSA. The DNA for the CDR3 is TGTGCCAGCAGCTTTAGCGGGGGGGCCGGAGATACGCAGTATTTT. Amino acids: CASSFSGGAGDTQYF.

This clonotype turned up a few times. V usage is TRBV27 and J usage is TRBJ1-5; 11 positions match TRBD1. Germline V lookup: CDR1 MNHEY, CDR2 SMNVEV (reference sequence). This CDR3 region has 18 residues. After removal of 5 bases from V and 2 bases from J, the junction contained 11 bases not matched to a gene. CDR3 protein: CASSPGTGGIRGNQPQHF. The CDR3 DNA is TGTGCCAGCAGTCCCGGGACAGGGGGTATTAGGGGCAATCAGCCCCAGCATTTT.

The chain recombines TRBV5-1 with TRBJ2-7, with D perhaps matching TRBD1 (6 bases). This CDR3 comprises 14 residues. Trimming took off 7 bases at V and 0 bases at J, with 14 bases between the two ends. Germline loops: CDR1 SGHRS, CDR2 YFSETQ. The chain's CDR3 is CASGQGPSSYEQYF. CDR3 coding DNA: TGCGCCAGCGGGCAGGGGCCGAGCTCCTACGAGCAGTACTTC.

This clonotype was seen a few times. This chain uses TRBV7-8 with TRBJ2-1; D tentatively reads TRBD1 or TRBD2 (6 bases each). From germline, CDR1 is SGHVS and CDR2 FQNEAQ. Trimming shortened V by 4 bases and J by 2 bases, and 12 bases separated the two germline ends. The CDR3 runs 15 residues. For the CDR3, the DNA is TGTGCCAGCAGCTCCGGAGGGGGACCCTACAATGAGCAGTTCTTC. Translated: CASSSGGGPYNEQFF.

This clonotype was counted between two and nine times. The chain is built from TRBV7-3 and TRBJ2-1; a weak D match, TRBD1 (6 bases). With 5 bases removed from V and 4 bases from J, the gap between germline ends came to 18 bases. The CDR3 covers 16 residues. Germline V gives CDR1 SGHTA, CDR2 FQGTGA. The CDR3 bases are TGTGCCAGCAGCCAAGGACAGTTGACGCCGTACAATGAGCAGTTCTTC. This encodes CASSQGQLTPYNEQFF. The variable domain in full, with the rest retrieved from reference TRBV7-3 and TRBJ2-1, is GAGVSQTPSNKVTEKGKYVELRCDPISGHTALYWYRQSLGQGPEFLIYFQGTGAADDSGLPNDRFFAVRPEGSVSTLKIQRTERGDSAVYLCASSQGQLTPYNEQFFGPGTRLTVL.

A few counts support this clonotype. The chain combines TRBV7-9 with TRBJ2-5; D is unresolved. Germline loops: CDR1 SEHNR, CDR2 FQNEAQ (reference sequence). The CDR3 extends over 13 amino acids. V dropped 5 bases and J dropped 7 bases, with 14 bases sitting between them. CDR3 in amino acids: CASSRDGPGTQYF. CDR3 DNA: TGTGCCAGCAGCCGAGACGGACCAGGGACCCAGTACTTC.

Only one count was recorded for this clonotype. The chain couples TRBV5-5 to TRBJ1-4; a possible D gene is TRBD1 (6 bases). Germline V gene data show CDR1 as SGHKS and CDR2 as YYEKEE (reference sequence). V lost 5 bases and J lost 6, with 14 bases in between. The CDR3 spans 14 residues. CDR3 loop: CASRQAGADEKLFF. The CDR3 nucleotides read TGTGCCAGCAGACAAGCAGGGGCGGATGAAAAACTGTTTTTT. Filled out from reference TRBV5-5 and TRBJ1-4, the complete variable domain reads DAGVTQSPTHLIKTRGQQVTLRCSPISGHKSVSWYQQVLGQGPQFIFQYYEKEERGRGNFPDRFSARQFPNYSSELNVNALLLGDSALYLCASRQAGADEKLFFGSGTQLSVL.